The 18 T cell receptor beta chains below come from one sample, sequenced in a study of blood T cell repertoires in COVID-19 (dated by TCRdb to the early 2020s). The library was obtained by the immunoSEQ multiplex PCR assay. The table comes from immuneACCESS by way of TCRdb, which keeps in-frame sequences with V and J called. Part of the clones is missing from these tables; in studies checked, under half for an unresolved V gene and the rest for unknown reasons. For this sample there are approximately 230,000 clones; 88% appear just once. Together, the top ten hold 6.3% of the sample. The specimen sequenced was peripheral blood. The receptors derive from a woman between 25 and 40 years old with COVID-19, enrolled during active disease.

The chain has TRBV24-1 and TRBJ2-3; the D is unclear. This CDR3 has 16 amino acids. V lost 1 base and J lost 0, with 10 bases in between. Per germline, CDR1 KGHDR and CDR2 SFDVKD. This CDR3 reads CATSDFGGGSTDTQYF. The CDR3 coding sequence is TGTGCCACCAGTGATTTTGGCGGCGGTAGCACAGATACGCAGTATTTT.

J is TRBJ2-7 and V is TRBV21-1; the DNA was not used to check the table's D call, TRBD2. TRBV21-1 is classified as a pseudogene. The CDR3 sequence is 16 residues long. CDR3 in amino acids: CASSKVLREKRYEQYF. The CDR3 region has the DNA TGTGCCAGCAGCAAAGTGTTGAGGGAAAAGAGGTACGAGCAGTACTTC.

The chain links TRBV2 to TRBJ2-7; D is perhaps TRBD2 (5 bases). The CDR3 consists of 14 residues. CDR1 SNHLY and CDR2 FYNNEI come from the germline V gene. V dropped 3 bases and J dropped 5 bases, with 14 bases sitting between them. The CDR3 is CASSDREWRNEQYV. Written as DNA, the CDR3 is TGTGCCAGCAGTGACCGGGAATGGAGGAACGAGCAGTACGTC.

The V call is TRBV7-2, the J call TRBJ1-1; 7 bases line up with TRBD1. The CDR3 is made up of 14 amino acids. J lost 4 bases, V lost 4 bases, and 6 bases had no gene match. Germline CDR1 and CDR2: SGHTA and FQGNSA. The CDR3 loop reads CASSWTGGSTEAFF. As DNA, the CDR3 is TGTGCCAGCAGCTGGACAGGAGGAAGCACTGAAGCTTTCTTT.

The V gene is TRBV5-8, the J gene TRBJ1-5; 9 bases line up with TRBD1. Germline trimming cut 4 bases from V and 3 bases from J; bases unmatched to any gene: 5. This CDR3 comprises 15 residues. CDR1 and CDR2 from the germline V gene are SGHTS and YDEGEE. CDR3 in DNA: TGTGCCAGCAGCCCTGGGACAGGGTTCAATCAGCCCCAGCATTTT. Amino acids: CASSPGTGFNQPQHF.

The chain links TRBV11-2 to TRBJ1-1; the D is unclear. This CDR3 spans 13 amino acids. Per germline, CDR1 SGHAT and CDR2 FQNNGV. The V end was cut by 1 base, the J end by 2 bases, with 5 bases between. CDR3 sequence (DNA): TGTGCCAGCAGCTTAGCCCCAAACACTGAAGCTTTCTTT. As protein: CASSLAPNTEAFF.

V and J are TRBV6-4 and TRBJ1-5; TRBD1 matches 7 bases. V gave up 6 bases and J gave up 2 bases; unmatched junction bases: 13. Germline loops: CDR1 MRHNA, CDR2 SNTAGT. The CDR3 has 17 residues. The CDR3 here is CASSVAGGGAGNQPQHF. As DNA, the CDR3 is TGTGCCAGCAGCGTAGCGGGAGGGGGCGCGGGCAATCAGCCCCAGCATTTT.

J is TRBJ2-7 and V is TRBV6-5, with TRBD1 as a possible D gene (5 bases). The germline V gene encodes CDR1 MNHEY and CDR2 SVGAGI. V lost 2 bases to trimming and J lost 4 bases, with 9 bases between them. This CDR3 is built from 13 residues. This CDR3 is CASSYRGAYEQYF. The CDR3 DNA is TGTGCCAGCAGTTACCGTGGGGCGTACGAGCAGTACTTC.

The chain joins TRBV28 to TRBJ2-2; tentative D call: TRBD2 (6 bases). V gave up 6 bases and J gave up 3 bases, with 17 bases separating them. CDR1 and CDR2 from the germline V gene are MDHEN and SYDVKM. The CDR3 is made up of 16 amino acids. CDR3 amino acids: CASSPPGGDDTGELFF. In nucleotides, the CDR3 is TGTGCCAGCAGCCCCCCGGGCGGGGACGACACCGGGGAGCTGTTTTTT.

This clone came up a few times. The chain uses TRBV25-1 and TRBJ1-1; D may be TRBD1 (5 bases). Germline CDR1 MGHDK, CDR2 SYGVNS. This CDR3 has 14 residues. Deletions cut 3 bases from V and 5 bases from J, with 13 bases between. CDR3 in amino acids: CASSEFREVTEAFF. The CDR3, as DNA: TGTGCCAGCAGTGAGTTCAGGGAAGTAACTGAAGCTTTCTTT.

This clone has only one observation. J is TRBJ2-7 and V is TRBV7-6, with 7 bases matching TRBD1. With V trimmed by 5 bases and J by 1 base, 5 bases remained unmatched. The CDR3 runs 14 residues. Germline V gene data show CDR1 as SGHVS and CDR2 as FNYEAQ. CDR3 bases: TGTGCCAGCAGCGTTGGGGACAGATCCTACGAGCAGTACTTC. This translates into CASSVGDRSYEQYF.

The rearrangement joins TRBV11-2 to TRBJ1-5; perhaps TRBD1 as D (6 bases). This CDR3 spans 13 amino acids. Trimming removed 1 base at V and 9 bases at J, with 10 bases between. The germline V gene has CDR1 SGHAT and CDR2 FQNNGV. CDR3 amino acids: CASSLAGAGPQHF. The CDR3 DNA reads TGTGCCAGCAGCTTAGCAGGGGCCGGGCCCCAGCATTTT. The complete variable domain, with remaining parts taken from reference TRBV11-2 and TRBJ1-5, reads EAGVAQSPRYKIIEKRQSVAFWCNPISGHATLYWYQQILGQGPKLLIQFQNNGVVDDSQLPKDRFSAERLKGVDSTLKIQPAKLEDSAVYLCASSLAGAGPQHFGDGTRLSIL.

The rearrangement joins TRBV19 to TRBJ1-5; maybe TRBD1 (6 bases). This CDR3 comprises 14 residues. Between the trimmed V and J ends, which lost 8 bases and 9 bases, there was a span of 20 bases. Germline V CDR1 and CDR2: LNHDA, SQIVND (reference sequence). The CDR3 DNA follows: TGTGCCAGTCATCCTGGACAGTTAGGTGCGCCCCAGCATTTT. It encodes CASHPGQLGAPQHF.

The J gene is TRBJ2-5, the V gene TRBV7-8; TRBD2 might be the D (6 bases). The V and J ends lost 5 bases and 1 base respectively, with 17 bases between them. This CDR3 is built from 16 residues. The germline V gene has CDR1 SGHVS and CDR2 FQNEAQ. The CDR3 nucleotides are TGTGCCAGCAGCCCAAAGCGGGTTCGGACCCAAGAGACCCAGTACTTC. This encodes CASSPKRVRTQETQYF.

The genes are TRBV10-3 and TRBJ2-6, with TRBD1 as a possible D gene (6 bases). The V gene's germline CDR1 is ENHRY and CDR2 SYGVKD. The CDR3 runs 18 residues. V lost 6 bases and J lost 0, with 18 bases in between. The CDR3 DNA reads TGTGCCATCAGCCCATTAACCGGGACACCCTCTGGGGCCAACGTCCTGACTTTC. Protein product: CAISPLTGTPSGANVLTF.

The chain combines TRBV30 with TRBJ1-6; D is possibly TRBD1 (5 bases). V was cut by 5 bases and J by 8 bases, with 13 bases left in between. Germline CDR1 GTSNPN, CDR2 SVGIG (reference sequence). The CDR3 has 13 amino acids. The CDR3 loop reads CAWGASGDSPLHF. DNA for the CDR3: TGTGCCTGGGGCGCTTCGGGGGATTCACCCCTCCACTTT.

The J gene is TRBJ2-7, the V gene TRBV15; 10 nucleotides line up with TRBD1. Trimming removed 11 bases from V and 7 bases from J; junction bases left unmatched: 11. Germline V gene lookup returns CDR1 LNHNV and CDR2 YYDKDF (reference sequence). CDR3 length: 13 amino acids. The CDR3 region has the DNA TGTGCCGCACCGGGGACAGGGGTGGAAGAGCAGTACGTC. Translating it yields CAAPGTGVEEQYV.

The rearrangement uses TRBV30 and TRBJ2-1, with 15 bases identical to TRBD2. From germline, CDR1 is GTSNPN and CDR2 SVGIG (reference sequence). The CDR3 covers 15 residues. V was pared by 3 bases and J by 6 bases, with 3 bases of the junction left unmatched. Written as DNA, the CDR3 is TGTGCCTGGAGGACGGGACTAGCGGGAGGCAATGAGCAGTTCTTC. It yields the protein CAWRTGLAGGNEQFF.